Presented here are 10 T cell receptor beta chains from one specimen sequenced in a study of CD8 T cells in Susac syndrome. After extraction with the RNeasy kit, roughly 0.5 to 1 ug of the RNA was reverse transcribed using random hexamers. TCRdb re-derived calls from the immunoSEQ multiplex PCR reads in MiXCR, one entry per CDR3 protein. The table lists around 160,000 distinct CDR3 sequences, approximately 94% of them singletons. Sequencing used CD4+ T cells from PBMCs. The receptors shown here come from a human donor with multiple sclerosis.

The V call is TRBV7-8, the J call TRBJ1-1; 7 bases are a match to TRBD1. The germline V gene has CDR1 SGHVS and CDR2 FQNEAQ. This CDR3 contains 13 residues. Trimming cost V 4 bases and J 5 bases; bases outside gene matches: 4. CDR3 amino acids: CASSWTGLTEAFF. CDR3 nucleotide sequence: TGTGCCAGCAGCTGGACAGGTCTAACTGAAGCTTTCTTT. The complete variable domain, with remaining parts taken from reference TRBV7-8 and TRBJ1-1, reads GAGVSQSPRYKVAKRGQDVALRCDPISGHVSLFWYQQALGQGPEFLTYFQNEAQLDKSGLPSDRFFAERPEGSVSTLKIQRTQQEDSAVYLCASSWTGLTEAFFGQGTRLTVV.

The chain joins TRBV24-1 to TRBJ2-2; either TRBD1 or TRBD2 may fit D (7 bases each). The CDR3 length is 15 residues. With 3 bases removed from V and 7 bases from J, the gap between germline ends came to 14 bases. Germline assignment: CDR1 KGHDR and CDR2 SFDVKD. CDR3 in DNA: TGTGCCACCAGTGATCAGGGAGGGGGCAACGGGGAGCTGTTTTTT. It translates to CATSDQGGGNGELFF.

The chain is built from TRBV14 and TRBJ1-1; 9 bases are shared with TRBD1. CDR3 length: 15 amino acids. Germline V gene lookup returns CDR1 SGHDN and CDR2 FVKESK. Unmatched junction bases numbered 4, after V lost 4 bases and J lost 1 base. The CDR3 region is CASSPGTGSNTEAFF. The CDR3 nucleotides read TGTGCCAGCAGCCCCGGGACAGGGTCGAACACTGAAGCTTTCTTT.

The rearrangement joins TRBV18 to TRBJ2-1; 8 nucleotides match TRBD2. From germline, CDR1 is KGHSH and CDR2 LQKENI. The junction had 14 bases not matched to a gene; V was cut back by 6 bases and J by 10 bases. The CDR3 loop spans 15 amino acids. In nucleotides, the CDR3 is TGTGCCAGCTCGCGGAATCCCGGGACTAGAGGGGAGCAGTTCTTC. Amino acids: CASSRNPGTRGEQFF.

CDR3 bases: TGTGCCAGCAGTGAGGGTCGGACTGTAGGCTACACCTTC. This gives the protein CASSEGRTVGYTF. The chain recombines TRBV6-1 with TRBJ1-2; D remains ambiguous. Trimming removed 3 bases at V and 8 bases at J, with 13 bases between. CDR3 size: 13 residues. Germline assignment: CDR1 MNHNS and CDR2 SASEGT.

This clonotype has just one count. The V and J genes are TRBV29-1 and TRBJ1-3; no reliable D call. V gave up 7 bases and J gave up 0 bases, with 10 bases separating them. The CDR3 consists of 13 residues. The germline V gene has CDR1 SQVTM and CDR2 ANQGSEA. The CDR3 sequence: CSAKDLSGNTIYF. The CDR3 DNA sequence: TGCAGCGCTAAGGACCTCTCTGGAAACACCATATATTTT.

V usage is TRBV9 and J usage is TRBJ2-2; maybe TRBD2 (5 bases). The CDR3 length is 15 residues. The germline V gene has CDR1 SGDLS and CDR2 YYNGEE. Trimming cost V 0 bases and J 5 bases, with 11 bases left between them. This chain's CDR3 is CASSVAGPGTGELFF. The CDR3 region has the DNA TGTGCCAGCAGCGTAGCTGGGCCGGGGACCGGGGAGCTGTTTTTT. The full variable domain, its missing parts supplied by reference TRBV9 and TRBJ2-2, is DSGVTQTPKHLITATGQRVTLRCSPRSGDLSVYWYQQSLDQGLQFLIQYYNGEERAKGNILERFSAQQFPDLHSELNLSSLELGDSALYFCASSVAGPGTGELFFGEGSRLTVL.

The chain has TRBV12-3 or TRBV12-4 and TRBJ2-7, with D hard to call. Trimming shortened V by 3 bases and J by 2 bases, and 8 bases separated the two germline ends. This CDR3 is 13 amino acids long. Here the CDR3 reads CASSFGVTYEQYF. The CDR3 bases are TGTGCCAGCAGTTTTGGGGTAACCTACGAGCAGTACTTC.

The chain recombines TRBV5-1 with TRBJ2-1, with 10 bases identical to TRBD2. V shed 1 base and J 7 bases; nucleotides not matched to a gene: 5. CDR1 and CDR2 (germline): SGHRS, YFSETQ. The CDR3 runs 15 residues. CDR3 in amino acids: CASSLLAGEGNEQFF. CDR3 coding DNA: TGCGCCAGCAGCTTGCTAGCGGGAGAAGGGAATGAGCAGTTCTTC.

This sequence joins TRBV11-3 and TRBJ2-5; D ambiguous. The CDR3 is 13 amino acids. The germline V gene has CDR1 SGHNT and CDR2 YENEEA. The V end was cut by 4 bases, the J end by 2 bases, with 8 bases between. The CDR3 protein is CASSSFGQETQYF. The CDR3 DNA is TGTGCCAGCAGCTCCTTTGGACAAGAGACCCAGTACTTC.